This T cell receptor (beta chain) was sequenced for a study of shared clonotypes between healthy human individuals (TCRdb year 2020). General notes on the study: The cohort included three men and a couple of women between 18 and 49 years of age. To increase sequencing depth and limit assay-specific biases, TCR repertoire library preparation and sequencing were carried out by different laboratories using diverse techniques. Each donor's leukapheresis produced roughly between roughly 0.85 and 9.5 billion PBMCs. For each donor, CD4 naive and CD4 memory were each run on three plates, CD8 naive on two plates, and CD8 memory on one plate. Blood TCR repertoires of about five healthy adults were deeply sequenced to estimate repertoire size and the extent of clonotype sharing between individuals.

Using the deep immunoSEQ assay, multiplex PCR amplified TCR CDR3 regions from genomic DNA. For each cell subset, the extracted genomic DNA was distributed evenly across all wells of several immunoSEQ 96-well plates, and each plate served as one replicate. For sorted subsets, 150 to 250 ng of genomic DNA, equivalent to about 30,000 T cell genomes, went into each replicate PCR. Purified libraries were quantified with a Qubit 3.0 fluorometer, sized on a Bioanalyzer 2100, and re-quantified with the KAPA Library Quantification kit. Every immunoSEQ 96-well plate was sequenced on a dedicated single-read 150-cycle Illumina NextSeq 550 flow cell. Under the source paper's analysis protocol: The immunoSEQ output contained only junctional sequences without quality scores, so filtering could not match that applied to full-length reads. To assign V/J genes and CDR3, sequences were annotated against IMGT germline references using PyIR, a Python wrapper for IgBLAST v1.9. Any read was removed if the V/J assignment was weak (E-value above 1e-6), the CDR3 was missing, or the read contained stop codons, out-of-frame junctions, or ambiguous translated residues. V3J clonotypes were defined as sequences sharing the same inferred V gene, J gene, and CDR3 amino acid sequence. To compute the percentage overlap between repertoires, the number of shared unique clonotypes was divided by the size of the smaller repertoire. Repertoire richness was assessed with RTK rarefaction, the Chao1 estimator, and Recon v2.1 estimates of unobserved clonotypes. Generation probabilities for all TCRbeta clonotypes obtained by the gDNA method from a handful of donors were computed using OLGA. What TCRdb holds here is the immuneACCESS table cut down to in-frame rearrangements. Part of the clones is not present; checked against another copy, under half of the missing clones reflect an unresolved V gene, and the others are unexplained. V, J and clone size were drawn from that table, and D and trimming were deduced from the DNA. This sample lists roughly 200,000 clones; approximately 61% were detected once. The ten largest make up about 10% of the sample.

What the work shows at the level of the full study, not this receptor alone: Naive subsets generally had larger estimated clonotype richness than memory subsets. Rarefaction of sorted-subset datasets indicated incomplete sequencing despite the large sequencing depth. Compared with non-shared clonotypes, the clonotypes found in all four sorted-subset donors had higher generation probabilities. Because the study included only a small number of donors, the genetic and exposure-history diversity represented was limited. Across a handful of donors, around 5% of naive CD4, roughly 3.5% of naive CD8, under 2.5% of memory CD4, and under 0.45% of memory CD8 clonotypes were shared. Sampling was restricted to blood, and TCR repertoires in tissue are likely to differ from TCR repertoires in blood. Pairwise subsampling indicated that sequencing depth was expected to affect the degree of clonotype sharing among donors.

With regard to this clone: No cognate antigen has been identified for it. Within one base of it there is no much larger clone, and no base qualities were kept.

The donors were healthy, HIV-negative adults who had no recently reported acute infections or vaccinations. Every donor was a Caucasian adult living in Nashville, Tennessee, USA. Magnetic negative selection was used to enrich CD4+ T cells, after which naive cells were positively selected on CD45RA and the negative fraction became the memory subset. Blood was collected by leukapheresis, and PBMCs were isolated by Ficoll-Histopaque density gradient centrifugation and then cryopreserved in liquid nitrogen vapor phase. Analytical flow cytometry was used to check the purity and quantity of each magnetically sorted T cell population. Each sorted fraction had its genomic DNA isolated and then quantified by UV absorbance on a Nanodrop 2000c. This receptor was obtained from a man aged 25-45 years in good health. Sequencing was carried out using memory CD4+ T cells sorted from blood. Reading the label with the study, this specimen's cell subset or site is: CD45RA-negative fraction.

The CDR3 corresponds to CASSSQWGLLYEQYF. The DNA sequence follows: TGTGCCAGCAGCTCCCAATGGGGCCTTTTGTACGAGCAGTACTTC. The receptor chain draws on TRBV7-2 and TRBJ2-7; TRBD1 is a possible D gene, resting on 5 matching bases. Trimming takes 4 bases from V and 4 bases from J, and the germline ends sit 17 bases apart. The germline V gene yields SGHTA for CDR1 and FQGNSA for CDR2. Including the terminal cysteine and phenylalanine, the CDR3 comprises 15 residues. Here the CDR3 DNA is all that survives: 45 bases in frame from base 1.